This T cell receptor (beta chain) appears in the sequencing data of a study of technical replicates of blood from several donors (dated by TCRdb to 2016 to 2017). In the germline V gene (reference sequence), CDR1 corresponds to SEHNR and CDR2 to FQNEAQ. V is cut by 5 bases and J by 1 base, and the space between the germline ends is 8 bases. Including cysteine and phenylalanine, the CDR3 has 13 amino acids. Just CDR3 DNA is preserved here, 39 bases in frame from base 1. Receptor libraries were prepared by the immunoSEQ multiplex PCR assay. TCRdb's version of the immuneACCESS table is confined to in-frame rearrangements and falls short of the full clone set. An unresolved V gene accounts for under half of the shortfall where checked; the remainder is of unknown origin. The sample table holds about 82,000 clones, of which just over 95% were seen once. Around 0.4% of the sample goes to the ten largest clones.

As concerns this clone: Its antigen has not been determined. Base qualities were left out, and no much larger clone turns up one base away.

This TCR was sampled from a human donor in good health. Specimen: T cells isolated from PBMCs. The V and J segments used are TRBV7-9 and TRBJ1-1, with the D segment identity uncertain. The DNA is TGTGCCAGCAGCCGCACATCGAACACTGAAGCTTTCTTT. It translates as CASSRTSNTEAFF.